This TCR beta chain was captured by sequencing in a study of blood T cell repertoires in COVID-19. Assay used: immunoSEQ multiplex PCR; TCRdb lists only in-frame clones, some missing. Here the sample spans roughly 250,000 clones, more than 80% being singletons. Sequenced input: peripheral blood. The clonotype originates from a woman aged 40 to 50 with acute or convalescent COVID-19.

The CDR3 coding sequence is TGTGCCAGCAGCGCCCCCCTAGCGGCACAGCTCTATGGCTACACCTTC. This gives the protein CASSAPLAAQLYGYTF. This chain connects TRBV21-1 to TRBJ1-2. TRBV21-1 is a listed pseudogene. The CDR3 is 16 amino acids.